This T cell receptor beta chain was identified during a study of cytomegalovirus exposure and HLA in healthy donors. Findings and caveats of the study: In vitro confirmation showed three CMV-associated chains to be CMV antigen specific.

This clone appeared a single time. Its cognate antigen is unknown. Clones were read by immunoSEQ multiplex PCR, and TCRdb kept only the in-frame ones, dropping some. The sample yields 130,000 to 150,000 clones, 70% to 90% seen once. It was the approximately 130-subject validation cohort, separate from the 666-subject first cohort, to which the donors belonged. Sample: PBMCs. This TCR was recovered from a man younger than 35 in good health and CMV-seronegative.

CDR3 DNA: TGTGCCAGCACCGCCCCCGGGACTAGCTCCTACGAGCAGTACTTC. This translates into CASTAPGTSSYEQYF. The V gene is TRBV6-5, the J gene TRBJ2-7; 8 positions match TRBD2. With 7 bases clipped from V and 0 bases from J, the junction kept 8 bases outside the gene matches. The CDR3 is 15 residues long. The germline CDR1 and CDR2 sequences are MNHEY and SVGAGI.